A selection of T cell receptor beta chains follows, all from one sample in a study of Ad26.COV2.S vaccination and SARS-CoV-2 variants. Some clones are missing from TCRdb's copy, which holds only in-frame ones; the method was immunoSEQ multiplex PCR. The repertoire has roughly 700,000 clones, more than 80% of them found once; the top ten carry around 1.5%. The material was peripheral blood, obtained in a trial of Ad26.COV2.S vaccine versus placebo. The receptor source for this set is a person between 18 and 60 years old who received the Ad26.COV2.S COVID-19 vaccine or a placebo. Both conserved end residues are part of each CDR3. The D gene is left open where the match is weak. Where a row states a size, it is once, few, many or the class of an expanded clone; other rows omit it.

cdr3_length j_call v_call d_call clone_size cdr3_aa cdr3_nt
14 TRBJ2-7 TRBV7-3 - once CASSTEGQGYEQYF TGTGCCAGCAGTACCGAGGGTCAGGGTTACGAGCAGTACTTC
15 TRBJ2-3 TRBV19 - - CASSTTLTMAGPQYF TGTGCCAGTAGTACGACCTTGACAATGGCCGGGCCGCAGTATTTT
11 TRBJ1-1 TRBV6-5 - - CASRGRTEAFF TGTGCCAGCAGGGGGAGGACTGAAGCTTTCTTT
17 TRBJ2-3 TRBV5-4 TRBD2 - CASSEARLAGGVDTQYF TGTGCCAGCAGCGAAGCCCGACTAGCGGGGGGAGTAGATACGCAGTATTTT
13 TRBJ1-2 TRBV30 TRBD1 - CAWSVQGHYGYTF TGTGCCTGGAGTGTACAGGGGCACTATGGCTACACCTTC
13 TRBJ1-5 TRBV10-2 - - CASRRAGDQPQHF TGCGCCAGTCGAAGGGCAGGAGATCAGCCCCAGCATTTT
16 TRBJ2-3 TRBV5-5 TRBD2 - CASSPPGLAAPHTQYF TGTGCCAGCAGCCCACCGGGGCTAGCGGCTCCCCATACGCAGTATTTT
14 TRBJ1-2 TRBV19 - once CASSMYRDFYGYTF TGTGCCAGTAGTATGTACAGGGATTTCTATGGCTACACCTTC
15 TRBJ2-7 TRBV2 TRBD2 few CASRTDPSGRYEQYF TGTGCCAGCAGAACCGATCCTAGCGGGAGATACGAGCAGTACTTC
15 TRBJ2-7 TRBV27 TRBD2 - CASSPSSGRIYEQYF TGTGCCAGCAGTCCGTCTAGCGGGAGAATATACGAGCAGTACTTC
14 TRBJ1-5 TRBV6-5 - - CASSRGGRGQPQHF TGTGCCAGCAGCCGGGGGGGCAGAGGTCAGCCCCAGCATTTT
16 TRBJ1-5 TRBV24-1 TRBD1 - CATSDSRQGGNQPQHF TGTGCCACCAGTGATTCACGACAGGGCGGGAATCAGCCCCAGCATTTT
18 TRBJ1-6 TRBV4-3 - - CASSQAMSRTLYNSPLHF TGCGCCAGCAGCCAAGCAATGTCCCGGACCTTGTATAATTCACCCCTCCACTTT
14 TRBJ2-7 TRBV11-2 TRBD1 once CASSLDQGAYEQYF TGTGCCAGCAGCTTAGATCAGGGGGCCTACGAGCAGTACTTC
16 TRBJ2-1 TRBV5-4 TRBD2 - CASSPPTSGYYNEQFF TGTGCCAGCAGCCCGCCAACTAGCGGGTATTACAATGAGCAGTTCTTC
17 TRBJ2-3 TRBV7-2 TRBD1 - CASSLGQGGPYTDTQYF TGTGCCAGCAGCTTAGGACAGGGGGGCCCTTACACAGATACGCAGTATTTT
16 TRBJ2-5 TRBV5-1 TRBD1 - CASSLRTGQGKETQYF TGCGCCAGCAGCTTACGGACCGGACAGGGGAAAGAGACCCAGTACTTC
14 TRBJ1-2 TRBV7-2 TRBD1 - CASSLQGAWNGYTF TGTGCCAGCAGCTTACAGGGGGCGTGGAATGGCTACACCTTC
13 TRBJ1-2 TRBV10-3 - - CAIKGRGGYGYTF TGTGCCATCAAGGGCAGGGGAGGGTATGGCTACACCTTC
15 TRBJ2-1 TRBV7-2 TRBD1 - CASSPDRGPYNEQFF TGTGCCAGCAGCCCGGACAGGGGGCCCTACAATGAGCAGTTCTTC
19 TRBJ2-4 TRBV4-2 - - CASSPRAGAGDRGINIQYF TGTGCCAGCAGCCCGCGAGCCGGTGCAGGGGATCGGGGGATAAACATTCAGTACTTC
14 TRBJ2-2 TRBV25-1 TRBD1 - CASSEAGGRPELFF TGTGCCAGCAGTGAGGCAGGGGGCCGACCGGAGCTGTTTTTT
13 TRBJ2-7 TRBV15 - - CATSRPAGYEQYF TGTGCCACCAGCAGACCAGCGGGCTACGAGCAGTACTTC
15 TRBJ1-1 TRBV19 - - CASSRYQASGTEAFF TGTGCCAGTAGCCGGTACCAGGCCTCGGGCACTGAAGCTTTCTTT
14 TRBJ2-5 TRBV2 - - CASPKGPAQETQYF TGTGCCAGCCCAAAGGGCCCCGCACAAGAGACCCAGTACTTC
15 TRBJ1-5 TRBV27 - - CASRGGYYSNQPQHF TGTGCCAGCAGGGGGGGCTATTATAGCAATCAGCCCCAGCATTTT
15 TRBJ2-1 TRBV6-2/TRBV6-3 TRBD2 - CASSYYGGADNEQFF TGTGCCAGCAGTTATTACGGGGGGGCGGACAATGAGCAGTTCTTC
14 TRBJ2-1 TRBV2 - - CASSGEAEGNEQFF TGTGCCAGCAGTGGGGAGGCAGAGGGGAATGAGCAGTTCTTC
15 TRBJ1-1 TRBV19 - - CASISGHPGGTEAFF TGTGCCAGTATCTCGGGACATCCGGGAGGTACTGAAGCTTTCTTT
12 TRBJ2-3 TRBV15 - - CATSRDGGTQYF TGTGCCACCAGCAGAGATGGCGGGACGCAGTATTTT
14 TRBJ1-1 TRBV19 - - CASSIRGGNTEAFF TGTGCCAGTAGTATTCGGGGAGGAAACACTGAAGCTTTCTTT
14 TRBJ2-7 TRBV19 - - CASSIGTETYEQYF TGTGCCAGTAGTATAGGGACAGAGACCTACGAGCAGTACTTC
16 TRBJ2-7 TRBV10-3 TRBD2 - CAISQTSGRFTYEQYF TGTGCCATCAGTCAAACTAGCGGGAGGTTTACGTACGAGCAGTACTTC
15 TRBJ2-7 TRBV6-5 - - CASIPRGWDSYEQYF TGTGCCAGCATCCCCAGAGGCTGGGACTCCTACGAGCAGTACTTC
16 TRBJ2-6 TRBV7-9 - - CASSRGWGSGANVLTF TGTGCCAGCAGCCGAGGTTGGGGCTCTGGGGCCAACGTCCTGACTTTC
15 TRBJ2-1 TRBV18 TRBD2 - CASSFTSGRMYEQFF TGTGCCAGCTCGTTTACTAGCGGGAGGATGTATGAGCAGTTCTTC
15 TRBJ1-2 TRBV5-6 - - CASSLQGSVAYGYTF TGTGCCAGCAGCTTGCAGGGGTCAGTCGCCTATGGCTACACCTTC